A selection of T cell receptor beta chains follows, all from one sample in a study of siplizumab effects on memory and regulatory T cells. Only in-frame clones appear in the TCRdb table, and some are missing; sequencing was by immunoSEQ multiplex PCR. The sample lists 100,000 to 120,000 clones; roughly 90% were seen once. Sample: CD4+ T cells sorted from blood. The receptors here all came from a human donor in good health. CDR3s include the opening cysteine and the closing phenylalanine or tryptophan. Each record gives: V gene, J gene, CDR3 protein.

>TRBV4-2|TRBJ2-3
CASSRTGYTDTQYF
>TRBV18|TRBJ1-1
CASSPRDISTEAFF
>TRBV6-1|TRBJ2-7
CASSPGQATYEQYF
>TRBV2|TRBJ1-2
CASSGVLLNGGYTF
>TRBV25-1|TRBJ2-3
CASKGSLSTDTQYF
>TRBV5-8|TRBJ2-3
CASSLAVSHTDTQYF
>TRBV7-7|TRBJ1-1
CASSFSRGGEAFF
>TRBV20-1|TRBJ2-5
CSAWAQTQYF
>TRBV6-5|TRBJ2-7
CASSRDYEQYF
>TRBV5-1|TRBJ1-1
CASSLGSTGDTEAFF
>TRBV4-1|TRBJ1-3
CASSQGGQAGNTIYF
>TRBV6-4|TRBJ2-2
CASSDYYTGELFF